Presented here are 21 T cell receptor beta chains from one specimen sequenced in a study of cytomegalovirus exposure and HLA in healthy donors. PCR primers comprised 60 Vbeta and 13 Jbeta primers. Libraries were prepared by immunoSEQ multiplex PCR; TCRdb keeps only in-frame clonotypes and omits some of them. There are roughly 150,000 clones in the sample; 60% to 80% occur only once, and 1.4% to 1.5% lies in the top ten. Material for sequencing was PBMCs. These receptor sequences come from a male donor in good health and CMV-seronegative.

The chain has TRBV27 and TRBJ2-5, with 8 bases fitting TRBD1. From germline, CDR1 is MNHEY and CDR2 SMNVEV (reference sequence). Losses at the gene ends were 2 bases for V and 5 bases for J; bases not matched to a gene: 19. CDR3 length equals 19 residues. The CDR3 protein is CASSLKIAGGEVREETQYF. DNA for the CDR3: TGTGCCAGCAGTTTAAAAATAGCAGGGGGCGAGGTTCGTGAGGAGACCCAGTACTTC.

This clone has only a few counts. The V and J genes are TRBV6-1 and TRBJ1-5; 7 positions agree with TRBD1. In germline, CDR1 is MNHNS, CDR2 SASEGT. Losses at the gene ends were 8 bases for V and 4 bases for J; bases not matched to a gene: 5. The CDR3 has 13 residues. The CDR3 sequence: CASSRDRNQPQHF. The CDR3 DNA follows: TGTGCCAGCTCCCGGGACAGAAATCAGCCCCAGCATTTT.

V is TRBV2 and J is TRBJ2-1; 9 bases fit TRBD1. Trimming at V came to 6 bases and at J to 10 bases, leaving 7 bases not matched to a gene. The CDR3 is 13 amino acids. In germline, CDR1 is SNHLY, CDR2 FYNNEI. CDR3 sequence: CASSRDRVWEQFF. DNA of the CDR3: TGTGCCAGCAGCAGGGACAGGGTATGGGAGCAGTTCTTC.

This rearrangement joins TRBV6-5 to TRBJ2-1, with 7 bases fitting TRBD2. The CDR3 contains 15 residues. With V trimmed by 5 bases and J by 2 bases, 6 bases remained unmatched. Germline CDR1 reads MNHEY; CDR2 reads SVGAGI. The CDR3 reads CASSVLASPYNEQFF. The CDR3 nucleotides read TGTGCCAGCAGTGTACTAGCGTCCCCCTACAATGAGCAGTTCTTC.

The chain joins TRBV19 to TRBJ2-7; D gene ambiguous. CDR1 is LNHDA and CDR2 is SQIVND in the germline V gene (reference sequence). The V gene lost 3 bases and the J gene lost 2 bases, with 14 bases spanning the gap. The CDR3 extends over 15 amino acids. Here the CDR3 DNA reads TGTGCCAGTAGTATTTCGCGCAATTTCCCCTACGAGCAGTACTTC. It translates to CASSISRNFPYEQYF.

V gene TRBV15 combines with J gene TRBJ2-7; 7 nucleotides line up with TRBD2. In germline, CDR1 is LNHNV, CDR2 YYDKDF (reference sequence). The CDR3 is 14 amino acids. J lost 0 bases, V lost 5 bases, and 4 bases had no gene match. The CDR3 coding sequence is TGTGCCACCAGCTCCTGGGACTACTCCTACGAGCAGTACTTC. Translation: CATSSWDYSYEQYF.

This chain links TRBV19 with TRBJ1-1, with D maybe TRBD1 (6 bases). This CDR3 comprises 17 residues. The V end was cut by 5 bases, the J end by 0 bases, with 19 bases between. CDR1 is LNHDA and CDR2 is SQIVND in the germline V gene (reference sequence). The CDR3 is CASSPSMGHNLNTEAFF. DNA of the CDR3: TGTGCCAGTAGTCCTTCAATGGGACACAACCTGAACACTGAAGCTTTCTTT.

The CDR3 bases are TGCAGTGCGACTCCGACAGTCGAAGCTTTCTTT. This codes for CSATPTVEAFF. The chain employs TRBV20-1 and TRBJ1-1, with a possible D match to TRBD1 (5 bases). CDR1 is DFQATT and CDR2 is SNEGSKA in the germline V gene (reference sequence). The CDR3 totals 11 residues. V shed 6 bases and J shed 8 bases, with 13 bases lying between them.

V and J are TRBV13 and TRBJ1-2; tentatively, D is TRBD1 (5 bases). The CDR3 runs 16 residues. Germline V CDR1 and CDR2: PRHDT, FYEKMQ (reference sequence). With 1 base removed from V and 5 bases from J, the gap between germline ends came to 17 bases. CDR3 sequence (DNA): TGTGCCAGCAGCTTAGAATCGGGGGGGACGGTTTATGGCTACACCTTC. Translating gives CASSLESGGTVYGYTF.

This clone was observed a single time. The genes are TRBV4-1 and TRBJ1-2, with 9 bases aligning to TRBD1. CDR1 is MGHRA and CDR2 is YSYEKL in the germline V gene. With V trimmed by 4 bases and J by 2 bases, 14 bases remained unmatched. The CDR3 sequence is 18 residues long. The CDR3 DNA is TGCGCCAGCAGCCCGCTCAGAGGACAGGGGCCGTTAAACTATGGCTACACCTTC. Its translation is CASSPLRGQGPLNYGYTF.

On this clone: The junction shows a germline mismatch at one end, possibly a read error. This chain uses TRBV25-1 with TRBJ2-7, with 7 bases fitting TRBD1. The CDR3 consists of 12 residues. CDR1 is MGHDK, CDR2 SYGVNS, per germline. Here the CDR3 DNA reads TGTGCCAGCAGTGTCCAGGGGGTGGAGAGATTCTTC. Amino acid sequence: CASSVQGVERFF.

The CDR3 sequence is CASSINSGHLATNEKLFF. CDR3 nucleotides: TGTGCCAGTAGTATAAATTCGGGACACCTTGCAACTAATGAAAAACTGTTTTTT. The V call is TRBV19, the J call TRBJ1-4; TRBD1 might be the D (6 bases). Per the germline V gene, CDR1 is LNHDA and CDR2 is SQIVND (reference sequence). The CDR3 covers 18 residues. Trimming removed 2 bases at V and 0 bases at J, with 16 bases between.

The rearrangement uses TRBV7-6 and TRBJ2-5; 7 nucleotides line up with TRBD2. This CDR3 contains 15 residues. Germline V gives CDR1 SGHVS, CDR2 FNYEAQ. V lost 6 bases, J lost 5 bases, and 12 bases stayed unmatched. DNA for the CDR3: TGTGCCAGCAGACCCGGGACGATAGCGGGCGAGACCCAGTACTTC. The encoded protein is CASRPGTIAGETQYF.

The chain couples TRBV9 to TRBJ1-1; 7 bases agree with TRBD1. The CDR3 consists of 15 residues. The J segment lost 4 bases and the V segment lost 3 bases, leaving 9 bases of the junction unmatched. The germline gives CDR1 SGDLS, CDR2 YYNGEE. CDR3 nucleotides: TGTGCCAGCAGCGCTACAGGGGCGGGGAGCACTGAAGCTTTCTTT. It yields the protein CASSATGAGSTEAFF.

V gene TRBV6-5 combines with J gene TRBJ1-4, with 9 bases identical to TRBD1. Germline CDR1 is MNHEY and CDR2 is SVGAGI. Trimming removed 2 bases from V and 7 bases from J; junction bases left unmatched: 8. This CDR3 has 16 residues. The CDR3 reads CASSYTYRGLREKLFF. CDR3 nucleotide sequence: TGTGCCAGCAGTTACACTTACAGGGGGCTCCGTGAAAAACTGTTTTTT.

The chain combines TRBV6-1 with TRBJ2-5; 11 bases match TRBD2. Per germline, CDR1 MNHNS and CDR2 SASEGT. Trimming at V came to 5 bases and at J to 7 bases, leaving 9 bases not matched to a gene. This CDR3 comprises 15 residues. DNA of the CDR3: TGTGCCAGCAGTTCCATACTAGCGGGAGAGGGGACCCAGTACTTC. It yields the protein CASSSILAGEGTQYF.

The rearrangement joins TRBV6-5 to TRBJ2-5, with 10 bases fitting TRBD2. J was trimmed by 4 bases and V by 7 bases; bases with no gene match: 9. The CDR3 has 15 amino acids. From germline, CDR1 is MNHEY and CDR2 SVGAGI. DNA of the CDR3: TGTGCCAGCACGAACGGTCCTAGCGGGGGAGAGACCCAGTACTTC. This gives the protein CASTNGPSGGETQYF.

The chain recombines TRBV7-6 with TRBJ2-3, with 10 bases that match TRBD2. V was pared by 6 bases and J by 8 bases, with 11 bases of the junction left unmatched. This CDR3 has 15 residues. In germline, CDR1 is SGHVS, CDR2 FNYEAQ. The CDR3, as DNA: TGTGCCAGCAGACAAGCGGGGGGGGTGCACGGTACGCAGTATTTT. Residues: CASRQAGGVHGTQYF.

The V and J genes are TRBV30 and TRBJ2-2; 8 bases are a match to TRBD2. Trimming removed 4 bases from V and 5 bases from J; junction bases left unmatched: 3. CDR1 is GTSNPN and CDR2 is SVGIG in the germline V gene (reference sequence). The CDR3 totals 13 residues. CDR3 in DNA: TGTGCCTGGACCGGGAGGGCGACCGGGGAGCTGTTTTTT. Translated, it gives CAWTGRATGELFF.

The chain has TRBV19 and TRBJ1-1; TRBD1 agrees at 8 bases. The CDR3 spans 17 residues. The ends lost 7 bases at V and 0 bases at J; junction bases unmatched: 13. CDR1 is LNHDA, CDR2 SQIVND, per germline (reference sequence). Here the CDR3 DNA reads TGTGCCAGTACCTTATATGGGGGGGGACAGGTGAACACTGAAGCTTTCTTT. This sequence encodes CASTLYGGGQVNTEAFF.

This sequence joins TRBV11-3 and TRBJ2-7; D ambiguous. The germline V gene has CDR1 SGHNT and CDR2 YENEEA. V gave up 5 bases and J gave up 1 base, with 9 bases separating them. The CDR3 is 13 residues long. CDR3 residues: CASSMSGSYEQYF. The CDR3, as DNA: TGTGCCAGCAGCATGTCAGGATCCTACGAGCAGTACTTC.